These 31 T cell receptor beta chains originate from one sample sequenced in a study of T-cell memory formation after mild COVID-19. In TCRdb, the 5' RACE reads were re-called with MiXCR into one record per CDR3 protein. This table holds 250,000 to 400,000 distinct CDR3 sequences, about 13% found once. Material: PBMCs or a T cell subset sorted from them (not recorded which). These receptors were obtained from a man aged 18 to 35 who had mild COVID-19 (a few samples of this study predate the infection). Cell type and time point are not known.

This clonotype occurred a few times. This chain joins TRBV20-1 and TRBJ2-2; 7 bases are a match to TRBD1. The CDR3 sequence is 14 residues long. Germline V gives CDR1 DFQATT, CDR2 SNEGSKA (reference sequence). V shed 2 bases and J 5 bases; nucleotides not matched to a gene: 5. The CDR3 DNA follows: TGCAGTGCTAGACCGACAGGGTCGACCGGGGAGCTGTTTTTT. Residues: CSARPTGSTGELFF.

This clonotype has at least ten counts. The chain has TRBV6-5 and TRBJ2-5, with 9 bases that match TRBD1. The CDR3 is made up of 17 amino acids. J was trimmed by 1 base and V by 8 bases; bases with no gene match: 14. Germline V lookup: CDR1 MNHEY, CDR2 SVGAGI. The CDR3 coding sequence is TGTGCCAGCGGCAACAGGGGGCCGTCTTTTTCCCAAGAGACCCAGTACTTC. It is translated as CASGNRGPSFSQETQYF.

This clonotype was seen a few times. The chain recombines TRBV7-9 with TRBJ2-2, with a weak D call TRBD2 (6 bases). The CDR3 totals 14 residues. V was shortened by 8 bases and J by 5 bases, with 15 bases between the two germline ends. From germline, CDR1 is SEHNR and CDR2 FQNEAQ (reference sequence). The CDR3: CASPPEGLTGELFF. DNA for the CDR3: TGTGCCAGCCCACCGGAGGGCTTGACCGGGGAGCTGTTTTTT.

This clonotype showed up just a few times. The chain uses TRBV6-1 and TRBJ1-5; no clear D gene. The V end was cut by 11 bases, the J end by 3 bases, with 17 bases between. The CDR3 is 14 residues long. Germline V gene data show CDR1 as MNHNS and CDR2 as SASEGT. The CDR3 nucleotides read TGTGCCGCCCGGTGGGAGATGAACAATCAGCCCCAGCATTTT. It specifies CAARWEMNNQPQHF.

V and J are TRBV7-8 and TRBJ2-2; D may be TRBD2 (7 bases). CDR1 is SGHVS and CDR2 is FQNEAQ in the germline V gene. V shed 6 bases and J shed 3 bases, with 14 bases lying between them. The CDR3 extends over 15 amino acids. CDR3 residues: CASSPSGGYTGELFF. The CDR3 DNA is TGTGCCAGCAGTCCGTCGGGGGGCTACACCGGGGAGCTGTTTTTT.

There are a few counts of this clonotype. CDR3 in DNA: TGTGCCAGCAGTTTTGCAGGGGGGGAAAAACTGTTTTTT. This encodes CASSFAGGEKLFF. The chain joins TRBV12-3 or TRBV12-4 to TRBJ1-4, with 7 nucleotides matching TRBD1. Trimming cost V 3 bases and J 8 bases; bases outside gene matches: 3. This CDR3 is 13 amino acids long.

V usage is TRBV6-2 or TRBV6-3 and J usage is TRBJ2-1; 9 bases agree with TRBD1. J lost 9 bases, V lost 4 bases, and 10 bases had no gene match. This CDR3 region has 15 residues. Germline V gives CDR1 MNHEY, CDR2 SVGEGT. This CDR3 is CASSSPGQGLPEQFF. The CDR3 nucleotides are TGTGCCAGCAGTTCCCCGGGACAGGGACTTCCTGAGCAGTTCTTC.

V is TRBV12-3 or TRBV12-4 and J is TRBJ2-5; D is possibly TRBD1 (5 bases). V was pared by 5 bases and J by 1 base, with 11 bases between. CDR3 size: 14 residues. This chain's CDR3 is CASSLDRIQETQYF. Here the CDR3 DNA reads TGTGCCAGCAGTCTTGACAGAATCCAAGAGACCCAGTACTTC.

V is TRBV4-1 and J is TRBJ2-7; 8 bases line up with TRBD2. Germline V lookup: CDR1 MGHRA, CDR2 YSYEKL. The junction had 5 bases not matched to a gene; V was cut back by 4 bases and J by 3 bases. The length of the CDR3 is 14 residues. The CDR3 sequence is CASSPGGDSYEQYV. As DNA, the CDR3 is TGCGCCAGCAGCCCCGGGGGGGATAGCTACGAGCAGTACGTC.

This clonotype has just a few counts. The rearrangement uses TRBV2 and TRBJ1-2, with TRBD1 matching 9 bases. CDR3 length: 14 residues. Germline V gene data show CDR1 as SNHLY and CDR2 as FYNNEI. V shed 6 bases and J 7 bases; nucleotides not matched to a gene: 9. The CDR3 sequence: CASRNRGPLFGYTF. CDR3 sequence (DNA): TGTGCCAGCAGGAACAGGGGGCCTCTGTTTGGCTACACCTTC. Full variable domain (outside the CDR3, taken from reference TRBV2 and TRBJ1-2): EPEVTQTPSHQVTQMGQEVILRCVPISNHLYFYWYRQILGQKVEFLVSFYNNEISEKSEIFDDQFSVERPDGSNFTLKIRSTKLEDSAMYFCASRNRGPLFGYTFGSGTRLTVV.

As concerns this clonotype: Its ends do not fully match the called genes, so a read error is possible. CDR3 coding DNA: TGTGCCAGCAGCTTAGTGGGTTTCAATGAGCAGTTATTC. Translation: CASSLVGFNEQLF. This chain uses TRBV7-6 with TRBJ2-1; D remains ambiguous. This CDR3 has 13 amino acids. The germline CDR1 and CDR2 sequences are SGHVS and FNYEAQ. The full variable domain, in which reference TRBV7-6 and TRBJ2-1 provide the parts outside the CDR3, is GAGVSQSPRYKVTKRGQDVALRCDPISGHVSLYWYRQALGQGPEFLTYFNYEAQQDKSGLPNDRFSAERPEGSISTLTIQRTEQRDSAMYRCASSLVGFNEQLFGPGTRLTVL.

This clonotype was counted at least ten times. This chain connects TRBV7-6 to TRBJ1-2; TRBD1 might be the D (5 bases). Germline V gene sequence: CDR1 SGHVS, CDR2 FNYEAQ. V dropped 5 bases and J dropped 8 bases, with 15 bases sitting between them. The CDR3 runs to 13 residues. The CDR3 loop reads CASSDYTRVGYTF. The CDR3 DNA is TGTGCCAGCAGCGATTATACCAGGGTGGGCTACACCTTC.

This clonotype was recorded only once. The V gene is TRBV2, the J gene TRBJ2-7, with TRBD2 as a possible D gene (5 bases). V was pared by 5 bases and J by 3 bases, with 17 bases between. Germline CDR1 reads SNHLY; CDR2 reads FYNNEI. The CDR3 covers 15 residues. The CDR3 nucleotides read TGTGCCAGCAGTCCGGACTTCAGCCTCCACTACGAGCAGTACTTC. Encoded protein: CASSPDFSLHYEQYF. The full variable domain, with the rest looked up from reference TRBV2 and TRBJ2-7, is EPEVTQTPSHQVTQMGQEVILRCVPISNHLYFYWYRQILGQKVEFLVSFYNNEISEKSEIFDDQFSVERPDGSNFTLKIRSTKLEDSAMYFCASSPDFSLHYEQYFGPGTRLTVT.

J is TRBJ2-3 and V is TRBV6-2 or TRBV6-3; 9 bases are a match to TRBD2. The CDR3 contains 19 residues. Germline values: CDR1 MNHEY, CDR2 SVGEGT. Trimming cost V 7 bases and J 0 bases; bases outside gene matches: 17. The CDR3 nucleotides read TGTGCCAGCACCGTCTCAATTCTAGCGGGATGGGGGAGCACAGATACGCAGTATTTT. It specifies CASTVSILAGWGSTDTQYF.

The genes are TRBV2 and TRBJ2-3; D tentatively reads TRBD1 or TRBD2 (5 bases each). The CDR3 extends over 13 amino acids. Trimming left V 9 bases short and J 0 bases short, with 10 bases between. Germline V gives CDR1 SNHLY, CDR2 FYNNEI. Here the CDR3 reads CARHRTSTDTQYF. DNA of the CDR3: TGTGCCAGACACAGGACTAGCACAGATACGCAGTATTTT.

In this sample, this clonotype turned up a few times. V and J are TRBV20-1 and TRBJ1-2, with 10 bases matching TRBD1. Germline CDR1 reads DFQATT; CDR2 reads SNEGSKA (reference sequence). V shed 0 bases, J shed 3 bases, and the junction held 4 bases outside the gene matches. This CDR3 has 15 residues. CDR3: CSARDGGTGDYGYTF. CDR3 DNA sequence: TGCAGTGCTAGAGATGGGGGGACAGGGGACTATGGCTACACCTTC.

The rearrangement joins TRBV3-1 to TRBJ2-1; no firm D call. The V gene's germline CDR1 is LGHDT and CDR2 YNNKEL (reference sequence). Trimming stripped 4 bases from V and 6 bases from J, with 25 bases between. This CDR3 is 18 amino acids long. CDR3 in DNA: TGTGCCAGCAGCCTTCGACGGGCCTTTCCCAATTTTTTCAATGAGCAGTTCTTC. Translating it yields CASSLRRAFPNFFNEQFF.

The V call is TRBV19, the J call TRBJ1-1, with D hard to call. Trimming pared 5 bases from V and 0 bases from J, leaving 10 bases between. Germline lookup yields CDR1 LNHDA and CDR2 SQIVND (reference sequence). This CDR3 is 14 amino acids long. The CDR3 bases are TGTGCCAGTAGTCCCTGGACCGTGAACACTGAAGCTTTCTTT. Translated: CASSPWTVNTEAFF.

J is TRBJ2-7 and V is TRBV4-1; 12 nucleotides agree with TRBD2. Germline V lookup: CDR1 MGHRA, CDR2 YSYEKL. This CDR3 is 15 amino acids long. J gave up 2 bases and V 4 bases, and 3 bases lay outside the gene matches. CDR3 in DNA: TGCGCCAGCAGCCTCACTAGCGGGGGGCCCTACGAGCAGTACTTC. This codes for CASSLTSGGPYEQYF.

The V call is TRBV24-1, the J call TRBJ2-3; D remains unclear. V was clipped by 2 bases and J by 0 bases, with 11 bases between them. Germline CDR1 and CDR2: KGHDR and SFDVKD. The CDR3 has 16 residues. CDR3 protein: CATSDSARSSTDTQYF. CDR3 nucleotides: TGTGCCACCAGTGATTCGGCCAGATCTAGCACAGATACGCAGTATTTT.

This clonotype has at least ten counts. The J gene is TRBJ2-3, the V gene TRBV7-2, with 7 bases that match TRBD1. CDR1 is SGHTA and CDR2 is FQGNSA in the germline V gene. The length of the CDR3 is 15 residues. V lost 5 bases to trimming and J lost 4 bases; unmatched junction nucleotides: 9. CDR3 coding DNA: TGTGCCAGCAGCCCCGGGGCAGGGGGTCCAGATACGCAGTATTTT. This translates into CASSPGAGGPDTQYF.

J is TRBJ2-7 and V is TRBV12-3 or TRBV12-4, with a possible D match to TRBD1 (5 bases). Trimming removed 3 bases from V and 2 bases from J, with 11 bases in between. The CDR3 totals 14 residues. The CDR3 reads CASSFRQGPYEQYF. CDR3 bases: TGTGCCAGCAGTTTTCGTCAGGGTCCCTACGAGCAGTACTTC.

This clonotype was counted a few times. The V gene is TRBV7-9, the J gene TRBJ2-5; D call uncertain. Germline CDR1 reads SEHNR; CDR2 reads FQNEAQ (reference sequence). The CDR3 sequence is 13 residues long. With 0 bases removed from V and 5 bases from J, the gap between germline ends came to 7 bases. CDR3 in DNA: TGTGCCAGCAGCTTAGCCCCTGGGGAGACCCAGTACTTC. The encoded protein is CASSLAPGETQYF.

The CDR3 protein is CASSYERGGYQETQYF. DNA for the CDR3: TGTGCCAGCAGCTACGAGCGGGGGGGTTACCAAGAGACCCAGTACTTC. The V and J genes are TRBV14 and TRBJ2-5; TRBD2 aligns across 10 bases. The germline gives CDR1 SGHDN, CDR2 FVKESK. The CDR3 spans 16 residues. The trim removed 5 bases at V and 0 bases at J, leaving 6 bases unmatched.

This clonotype came up many times. V usage is TRBV29-1 and J usage is TRBJ2-1; D is unresolved. The length of the CDR3 is 13 residues. The V end was cut by 4 bases, the J end by 5 bases, with 12 bases between. Germline assignment: CDR1 SQVTM and CDR2 ANQGSEA. The CDR3 sequence: CSVAPRFNNEQFF. CDR3 in DNA: TGCAGCGTTGCTCCGCGATTCAACAATGAGCAGTTCTTC.

The J gene is TRBJ2-7, the V gene TRBV15, with D possibly matching TRBD2 (6 bases). V was trimmed by 0 bases and J by 0 bases, leaving 12 bases between them. CDR1 LNHNV and CDR2 YYDKDF come from the germline V gene (reference sequence). This CDR3 contains 16 residues. The CDR3, as DNA: TGTGCCACCAGCAGAGATCCGGGGGTGAGCTCCTACGAGCAGTACTTC. Translating gives CATSRDPGVSSYEQYF.

This clonotype was seen more than once but under ten times. The chain couples TRBV19 to TRBJ2-1; TRBD2 agrees at 10 bases. The V gene's germline CDR1 is LNHDA and CDR2 SQIVND (reference sequence). CDR3 length: 15 amino acids. J was trimmed by 6 bases and V by 3 bases; bases with no gene match: 5. The CDR3 coding sequence is TGTGCCAGTAGTATGGGACTAGCGATTAGCAATGAGCAGTTCTTC. This translates into CASSMGLAISNEQFF. Based on the CDR3 plus reference TRBV19 and TRBJ2-1, the full variable domain is DGGITQSPKYLFRKEGQNVTLSCEQNLNHDAMYWYRQDPGQGLRLIYYSQIVNDFQKGDIAEGYSVSREKKESFPLTVTSAQKNPTAFYLCASSMGLAISNEQFFGPGTRLTVL.

V gene TRBV18 combines with J gene TRBJ1-2; tentative D call: TRBD1 (6 bases). The germline CDR1 and CDR2 sequences are KGHSH and LQKENI. Deletions cut 3 bases from V and 4 bases from J, with 12 bases between. The CDR3 has 14 residues. As DNA, the CDR3 is TGTGCCAGCTCACCGGAAGGGGGTAGCTATGGCTACACCTTC. Translating gives CASSPEGGSYGYTF.

This clonotype was found a few times. The V and J genes are TRBV4-1 and TRBJ1-5, with unresolved D. Trimming cost V 3 bases and J 0 bases, with 9 bases left between them. CDR1 is MGHRA, CDR2 YSYEKL, per germline. This CDR3 has 15 amino acids. CDR3 protein: CASSQYRDSNQPQHF. The CDR3 nucleotides read TGCGCCAGCAGCCAGTATCGGGATAGCAATCAGCCCCAGCATTTT.

This clonotype was seen a handful of times. The chain joins TRBV6-6 to TRBJ2-2, with D possibly being TRBD2 (6 bases). The CDR3 sequence is 13 residues long. With 2 bases removed from V and 9 bases from J, the gap between germline ends came to 10 bases. The germline V gene has CDR1 MNHNY and CDR2 SVGAGI (reference sequence). CDR3 in DNA: TGTGCCAGCAGTTACGGGGGGATCTGGGAGCTGTTTTTT. Translation gives CASSYGGIWELFF.

The rearrangement links TRBV12-3 or TRBV12-4 to TRBJ1-5; possible D gene TRBD1, 5 bases. This CDR3 is built from 13 residues. V was cut by 6 bases and J by 5 bases, with 11 bases left in between. The CDR3 region has the DNA TGTGCCAGCAGCCGGGGACCGGATCAGCCCCAGCATTTT. The encoded protein is CASSRGPDQPQHF.